This entry features one T cell receptor (beta chain) sequence. Antigen specificity is unknown. Specified treatment: around 19 received Ad26.COV2.S at low or high dose, single or two shots; five or six received placebo; per-sample allocation not given. Sampling occurred on day 63 after the first vaccine or placebo injection. Data came from immunoSEQ multiplex PCR; TCRdb stores just in-frame clones and leaves some out. The sample lists about 350,000 clones, approximately 90% seen once, with 5% in the top ten. V was clipped by 6 bases and J by 4 bases; unmatched bases: 4. The V gene's germline CDR1 is WNHNN and CDR2 SYGVQD (reference sequence). The CDR3 totals 13 residues. This specimen belongs to a study of Ad26.COV2.S vaccination and SARS-CoV-2 variants. Broader study findings: Reportedly, after vaccination the spike-specific CD8+ and CD4+ T cell responses displayed substantial breadth.

The rearrangement uses TRBV10-1 and TRBJ2-3; TRBD1 agrees at 7 bases. The source was peripheral blood, collected in a trial of Ad26.COV2.S vaccine versus placebo. This sequence originates from a person between 18 and 59 years old who received the Ad26.COV2.S COVID-19 vaccine or a placebo. The chain's CDR3 is CASSTGVADTQYF. The CDR3 bases are TGCGCCAGCAGCACAGGGGTCGCAGATACGCAGTATTTT.